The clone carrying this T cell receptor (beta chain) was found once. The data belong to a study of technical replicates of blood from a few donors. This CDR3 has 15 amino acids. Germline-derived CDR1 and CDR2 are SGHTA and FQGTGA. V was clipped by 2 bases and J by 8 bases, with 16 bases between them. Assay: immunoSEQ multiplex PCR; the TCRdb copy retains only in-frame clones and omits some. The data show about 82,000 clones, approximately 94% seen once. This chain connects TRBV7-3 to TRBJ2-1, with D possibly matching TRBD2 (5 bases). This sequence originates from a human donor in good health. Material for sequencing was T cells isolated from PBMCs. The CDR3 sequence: CASSLDPSVGDEQFF. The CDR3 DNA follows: TGTGCCAGCAGCTTAGATCCGTCTGTGGGAGATGAGCAGTTCTTC.